The T cell receptor (beta chain) under discussion was sequenced for a study of blood T cell repertoires in COVID-19. Study-level background: Researchers got acute and convalescent COVID-19 samples from the United States, Italy and Spain. T cells, B-cell-depleted T cells, or PBMCs supplied cDNA or gDNA.

Those enrolled in Seattle joined during active infection and were followed longitudinally afterward. In the original processing: Reference gene primers were amplified, and this amplification served to estimate nucleated cell counts. Produced via immunoSEQ multiplex PCR; TCRdb's table is partial and in-frame only. V and J calls and clone size come straight from that table; D and trimming were deduced from the DNA. This table holds 150,000 to 200,000 clones, 84% found once. The germline V gene has CDR1 LNHNV and CDR2 YYDKDF (reference sequence). V shed 4 bases, J shed 9 bases, and the junction held 5 bases outside the gene matches. The CDR3 is 15 residues long.

The material sequenced was peripheral blood. The source of this sequence is a woman aged 70-85 years with COVID-19, enrolled during active disease. This chain connects TRBV15 to TRBJ1-6; 11 nucleotides line up with TRBD1. This chain's CDR3 is CATSTRTGGSSPLHF. The CDR3 DNA reads as TGTGCCACCAGCACAAGGACAGGGGGCAGTTCACCCCTCCACTTT.